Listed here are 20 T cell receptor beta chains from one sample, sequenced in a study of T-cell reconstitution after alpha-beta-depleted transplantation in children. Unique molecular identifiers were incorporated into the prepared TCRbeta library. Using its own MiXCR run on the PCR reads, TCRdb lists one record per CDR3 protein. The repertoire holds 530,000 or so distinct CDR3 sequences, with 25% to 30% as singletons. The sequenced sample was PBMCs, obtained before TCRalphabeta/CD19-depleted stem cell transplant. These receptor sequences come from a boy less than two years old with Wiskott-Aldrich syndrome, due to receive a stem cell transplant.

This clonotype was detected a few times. In nucleotides, the CDR3 is TGTGCCAGCAGTTTATCCAGGTCCCCTGAAGCTTTCTTT. Its protein is CASSLSRSPEAFF. The rearrangement uses TRBV12-3 or TRBV12-4 and TRBJ1-1; D is ambiguous. V was trimmed by 2 bases and J by 6 bases, leaving 10 bases between them. This CDR3 comprises 13 residues.

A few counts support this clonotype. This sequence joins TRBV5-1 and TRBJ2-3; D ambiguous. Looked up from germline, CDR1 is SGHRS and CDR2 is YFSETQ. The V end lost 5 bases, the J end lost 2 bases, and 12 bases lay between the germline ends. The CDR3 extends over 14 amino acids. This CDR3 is CASRNGYSTDTQYF. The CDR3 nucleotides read TGCGCCAGCAGGAACGGGTACTCCACAGATACGCAGTATTTT.

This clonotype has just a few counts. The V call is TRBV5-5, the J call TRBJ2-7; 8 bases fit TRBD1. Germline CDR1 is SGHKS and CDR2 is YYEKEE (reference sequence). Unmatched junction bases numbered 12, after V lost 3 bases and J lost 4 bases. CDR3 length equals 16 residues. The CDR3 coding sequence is TGTGCCAGCAGCTCCCGATACGGACAGGGTTGGTACGAGCAGTACTTC. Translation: CASSSRYGQGWYEQYF. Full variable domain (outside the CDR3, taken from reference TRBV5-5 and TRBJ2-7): DAGVTQSPTHLIKTRGQQVTLRCSPISGHKSVSWYQQVLGQGPQFIFQYYEKEERGRGNFPDRFSARQFPNYSSELNVNALLLGDSALYLCASSSRYGQGWYEQYFGPGTRLTVT.

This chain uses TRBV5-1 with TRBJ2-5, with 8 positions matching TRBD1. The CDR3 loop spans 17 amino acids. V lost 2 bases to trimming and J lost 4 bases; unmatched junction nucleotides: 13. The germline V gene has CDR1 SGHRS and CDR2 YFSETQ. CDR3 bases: TGCGCCAGCAGCTTCGCACCCCAGGACAGGGCAGGAGAGACCCAGTACTTC. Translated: CASSFAPQDRAGETQYF.

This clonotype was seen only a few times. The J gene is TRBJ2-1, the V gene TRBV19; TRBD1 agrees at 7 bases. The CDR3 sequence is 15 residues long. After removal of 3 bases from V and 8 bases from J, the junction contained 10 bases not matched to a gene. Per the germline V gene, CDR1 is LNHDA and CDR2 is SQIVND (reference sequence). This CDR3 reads CASSIGRGRSDEQFF. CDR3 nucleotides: TGTGCCAGTAGTATTGGTAGGGGGCGCAGTGATGAGCAGTTCTTC.

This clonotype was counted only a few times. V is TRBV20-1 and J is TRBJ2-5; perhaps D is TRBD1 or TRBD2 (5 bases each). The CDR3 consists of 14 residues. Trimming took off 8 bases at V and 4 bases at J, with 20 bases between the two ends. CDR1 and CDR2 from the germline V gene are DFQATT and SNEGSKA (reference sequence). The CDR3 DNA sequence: TGCAGTTCAGGACCACGGGACGGAGGAGAGACCCAGTACTTC. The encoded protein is CSSGPRDGGETQYF.

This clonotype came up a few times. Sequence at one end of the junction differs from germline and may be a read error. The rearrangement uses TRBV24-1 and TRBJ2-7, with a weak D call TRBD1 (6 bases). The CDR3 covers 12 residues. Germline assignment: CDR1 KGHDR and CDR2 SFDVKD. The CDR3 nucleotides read TGTGCCACCAGTGATTTGGGACAGCGCCAGCACTTC. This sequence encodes CATSDLGQRQHF.

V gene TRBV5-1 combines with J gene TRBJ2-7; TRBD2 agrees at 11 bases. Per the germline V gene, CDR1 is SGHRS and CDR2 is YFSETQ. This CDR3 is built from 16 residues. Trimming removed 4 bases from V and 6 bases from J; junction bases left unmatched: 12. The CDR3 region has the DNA TGCGCCAGCAGCGTGACCTCACTAGCGGGAGAGGCCGAGCAGTACTTC. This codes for CASSVTSLAGEAEQYF.

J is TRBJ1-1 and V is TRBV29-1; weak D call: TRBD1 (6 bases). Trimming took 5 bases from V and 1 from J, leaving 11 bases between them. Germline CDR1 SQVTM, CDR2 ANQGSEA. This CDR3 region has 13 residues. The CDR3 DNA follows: TGCAGCGTTCTGACAGGATCGAACACTGAAGCTTTCTTT. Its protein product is CSVLTGSNTEAFF.

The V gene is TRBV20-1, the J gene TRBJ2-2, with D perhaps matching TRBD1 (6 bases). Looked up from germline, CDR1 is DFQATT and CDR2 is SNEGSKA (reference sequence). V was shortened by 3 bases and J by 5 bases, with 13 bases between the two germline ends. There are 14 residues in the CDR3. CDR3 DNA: TGCAGTGCTAGTAGGGGGTTTCGGACCGGGGAGCTGTTTTTT. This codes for CSASRGFRTGELFF.

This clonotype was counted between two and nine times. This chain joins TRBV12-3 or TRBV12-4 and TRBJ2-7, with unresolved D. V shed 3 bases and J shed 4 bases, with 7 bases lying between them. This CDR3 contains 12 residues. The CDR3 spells CASSFFKYEQYF. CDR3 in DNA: TGTGCCAGCAGTTTCTTTAAGTACGAGCAGTACTTC.

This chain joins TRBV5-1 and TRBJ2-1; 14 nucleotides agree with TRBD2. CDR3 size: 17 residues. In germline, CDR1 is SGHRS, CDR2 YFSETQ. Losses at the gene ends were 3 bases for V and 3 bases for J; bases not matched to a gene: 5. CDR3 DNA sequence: TGCGCCAGCAGCTGGGGACTAGCGGGAGAGGTCTACAATGAGCAGTTCTTC. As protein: CASSWGLAGEVYNEQFF.

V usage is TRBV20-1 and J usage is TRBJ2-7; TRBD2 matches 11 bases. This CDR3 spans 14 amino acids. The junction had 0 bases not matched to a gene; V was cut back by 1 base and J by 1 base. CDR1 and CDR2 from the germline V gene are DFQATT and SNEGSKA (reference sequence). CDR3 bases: TGCAGTGCTAGAGGACTAGCGGGATCCTACGAGCAGTACTTC. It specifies CSARGLAGSYEQYF.

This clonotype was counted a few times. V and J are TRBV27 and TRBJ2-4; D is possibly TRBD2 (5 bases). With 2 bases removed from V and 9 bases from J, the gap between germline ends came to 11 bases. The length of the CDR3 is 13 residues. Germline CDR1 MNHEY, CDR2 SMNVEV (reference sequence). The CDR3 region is CASSLKVGSIQYF. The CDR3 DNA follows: TGTGCCAGCAGTTTAAAGGTGGGGAGCATTCAGTACTTC.

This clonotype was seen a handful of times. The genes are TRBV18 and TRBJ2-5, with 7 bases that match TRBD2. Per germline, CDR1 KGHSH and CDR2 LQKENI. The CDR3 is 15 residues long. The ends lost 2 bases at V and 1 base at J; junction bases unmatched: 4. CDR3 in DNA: TGTGCCAGCTCACCAAGGCGGGAGACCCAAGAGACCCAGTACTTC. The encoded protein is CASSPRRETQETQYF.

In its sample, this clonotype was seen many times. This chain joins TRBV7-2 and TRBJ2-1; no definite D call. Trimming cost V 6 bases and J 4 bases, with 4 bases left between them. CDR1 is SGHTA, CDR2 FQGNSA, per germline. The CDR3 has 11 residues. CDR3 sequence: CASRYYNEQFF. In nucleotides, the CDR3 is TGTGCCAGCAGATATTACAATGAGCAGTTCTTC.

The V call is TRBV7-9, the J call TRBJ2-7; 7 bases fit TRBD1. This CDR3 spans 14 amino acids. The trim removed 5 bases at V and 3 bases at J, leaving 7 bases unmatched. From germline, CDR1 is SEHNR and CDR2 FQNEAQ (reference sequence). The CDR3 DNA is TGTGCCAGCAGCACTAGACAGGGCGGCTACGAGCAGTACTTC. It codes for CASSTRQGGYEQYF. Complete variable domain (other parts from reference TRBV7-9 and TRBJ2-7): DTGVSQNPRHKITKRGQNVTFRCDPISEHNRLYWYRQTLGQGPEFLTYFQNEAQLEKSRLLSDRFSAERPKGSFSTLEIQRTEQGDSAMYLCASSTRQGGYEQYFGPGTRLTVT.

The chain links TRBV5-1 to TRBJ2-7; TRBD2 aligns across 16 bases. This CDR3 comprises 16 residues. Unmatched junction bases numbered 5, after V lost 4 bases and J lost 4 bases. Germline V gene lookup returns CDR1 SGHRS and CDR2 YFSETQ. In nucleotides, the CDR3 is TGCGCCAGCAGCGCGGGACTAGCGGGAGGGCTTTACGAGCAGTACTTC. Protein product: CASSAGLAGGLYEQYF.

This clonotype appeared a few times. CDR3 nucleotide sequence: TGTGCCAGCTTAACTAGCCGCCCCGGAGGTGAGCAGTTCTTC. Translating it yields CASLTSRPGGEQFF. The chain recombines TRBV25-1 with TRBJ2-1; weak D call: TRBD2 (6 bases). Trimming cost V 8 bases and J 9 bases, with 20 bases left between them. CDR1 and CDR2 from the germline V gene are MGHDK and SYGVNS. The CDR3 contains 14 residues.

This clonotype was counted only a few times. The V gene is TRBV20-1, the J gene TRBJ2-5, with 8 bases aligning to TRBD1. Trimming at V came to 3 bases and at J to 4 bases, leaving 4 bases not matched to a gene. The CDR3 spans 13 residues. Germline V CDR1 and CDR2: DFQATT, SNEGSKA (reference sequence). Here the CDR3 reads CSASRQGAETQYF. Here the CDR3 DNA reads TGCAGTGCTAGTCGCCAGGGGGCAGAGACCCAGTACTTC.